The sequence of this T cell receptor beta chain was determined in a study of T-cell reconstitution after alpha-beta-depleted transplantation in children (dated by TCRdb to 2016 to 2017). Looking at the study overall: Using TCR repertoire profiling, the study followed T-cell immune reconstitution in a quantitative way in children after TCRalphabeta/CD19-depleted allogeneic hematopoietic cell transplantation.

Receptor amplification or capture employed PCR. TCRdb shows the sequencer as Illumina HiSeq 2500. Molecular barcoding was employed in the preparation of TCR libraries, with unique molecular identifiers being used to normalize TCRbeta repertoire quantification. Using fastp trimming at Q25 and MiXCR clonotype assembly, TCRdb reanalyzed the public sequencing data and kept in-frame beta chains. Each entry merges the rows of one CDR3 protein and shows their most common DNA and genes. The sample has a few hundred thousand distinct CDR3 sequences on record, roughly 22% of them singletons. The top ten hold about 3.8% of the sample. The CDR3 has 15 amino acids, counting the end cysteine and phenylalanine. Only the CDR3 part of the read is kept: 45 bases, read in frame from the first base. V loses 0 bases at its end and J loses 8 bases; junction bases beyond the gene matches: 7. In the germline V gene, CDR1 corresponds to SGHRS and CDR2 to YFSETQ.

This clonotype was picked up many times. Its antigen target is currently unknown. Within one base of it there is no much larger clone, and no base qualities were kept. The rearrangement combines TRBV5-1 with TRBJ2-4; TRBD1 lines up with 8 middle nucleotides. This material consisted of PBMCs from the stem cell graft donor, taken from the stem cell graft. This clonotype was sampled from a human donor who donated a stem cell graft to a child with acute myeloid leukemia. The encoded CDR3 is CASSLVGRGPDIQYF. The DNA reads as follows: TGCGCCAGCAGCTTGGTGGGCAGGGGGCCGGACATTCAGTACTTC.